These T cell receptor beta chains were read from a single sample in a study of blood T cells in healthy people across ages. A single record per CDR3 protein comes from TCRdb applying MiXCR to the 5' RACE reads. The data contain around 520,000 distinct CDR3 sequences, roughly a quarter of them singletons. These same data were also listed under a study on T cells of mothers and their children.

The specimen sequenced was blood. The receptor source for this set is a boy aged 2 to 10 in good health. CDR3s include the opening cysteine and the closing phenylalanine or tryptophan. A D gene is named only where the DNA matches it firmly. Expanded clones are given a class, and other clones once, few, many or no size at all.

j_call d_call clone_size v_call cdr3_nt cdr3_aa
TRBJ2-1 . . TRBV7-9 TGTGCCAGCATCTTTCAAGGGAGCAATGAGCAGTTCTTC CASIFQGSNEQFF
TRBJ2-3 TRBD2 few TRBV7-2 TGTGCCAGCAGCCCGACGACTAGCGGGGGCACAGATACGCAGTATTTT CASSPTTSGGTDTQYF
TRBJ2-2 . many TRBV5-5 TGTGCCAGCAGCTTGGTAGGCGGGGAGCTGTTTTTT CASSLVGGELFF
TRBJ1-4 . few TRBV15 TGTGCCACCAGACAATCCCTGGGGGGAGTCCTGTTTTTT CATRQSLGGVLFF
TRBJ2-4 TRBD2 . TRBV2 TGTGCCAGCAGTAATAGCGGGGCACCTCTTAGGTACTTC CASSNSGAPLRYF
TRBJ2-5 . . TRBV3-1 TGTGCCAGCAGCCAAGGCGGGCGGTACCAAGAGACCCAGTACTTC CASSQGGRYQETQYF
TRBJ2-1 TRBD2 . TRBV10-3 TGTGCCATCAGTGCTCAGCGGGGGGGCGCCTACAATGAGCAGTTCTTC CAISAQRGGAYNEQFF
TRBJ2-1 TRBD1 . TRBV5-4 TGTGCCAGCATCACGAGGCAGGGGGACTACAATGAGCAGTTCTTC CASITRQGDYNEQFF
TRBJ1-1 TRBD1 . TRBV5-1 TGCGCCAGCAGCCAGGACAGGGGGCAAACTGAAGCTTTCTTT CASSQDRGQTEAFF
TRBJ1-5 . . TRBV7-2 TGTGCCAGCAGCTTAGCGCTTGGCAATCAGCCCCAGCATTTT CASSLALGNQPQHF
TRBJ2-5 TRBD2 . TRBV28 TGTGCCAGCAGTTTTCCTAGCGGGAGAAAGACCCAGTACTTC CASSFPSGRKTQYF
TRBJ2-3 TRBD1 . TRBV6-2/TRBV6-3 TGTGCCAGCAGGATGACAGGGGACATTGAATCAACAGATACGCAGTATTTT CASRMTGDIESTDTQYF
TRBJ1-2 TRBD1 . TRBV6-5 TGTGCCAGCAGACAGGGGCGCTCCTATGGCTACACCTTC CASRQGRSYGYTF
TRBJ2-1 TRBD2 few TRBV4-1 TGCGCCAGCAGCCAAGATGTGGGGAGCGGGGCCAGAGCTTACAATGAGCAGTTCTTC CASSQDVGSGARAYNEQFF
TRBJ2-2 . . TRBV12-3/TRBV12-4 TGTGCCAGCAGTTTAGCCCTAGTCCCCGGGGAGCTGTTTTTT CASSLALVPGELFF
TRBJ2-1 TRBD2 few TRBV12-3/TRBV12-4 TGTGCCAGCTCCAGCGGGGTCAATGAGCAGTTCTTC CASSSGVNEQFF
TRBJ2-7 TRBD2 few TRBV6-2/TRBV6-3 TGTGCCAACAGTTGGACTAGCGGGATCTACGAGCAGTACTTC CANSWTSGIYEQYF
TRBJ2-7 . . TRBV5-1 TGCGCCAGCAGCTGGGACAGCGCGGGAGGGCAGTACTTC CASSWDSAGGQYF
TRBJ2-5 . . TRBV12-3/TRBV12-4 TGTGCCAGCAGCCGAAGGGCGGGGAAGGAGACCCAGTACTTC CASSRRAGKETQYF
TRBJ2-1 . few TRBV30 TGTGCCTGGAGGGGGGACCAATACAATGAGCAGTTCTTC CAWRGDQYNEQFF
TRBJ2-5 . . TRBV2 TGTGCCAGTGGAAATCAACCTTACCAAGAGACCCAGTACTTC CASGNQPYQETQYF
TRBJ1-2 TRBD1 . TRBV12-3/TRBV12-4 TGTGCCAGCAGAGGGACAGCAAACAACTATGGCTACACCTTC CASRGTANNYGYTF
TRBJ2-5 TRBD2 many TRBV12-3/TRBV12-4 TGTGCCAGCTCACTAGCGGGACGCGGCGAGACCCAGTACTTC CASSLAGRGETQYF
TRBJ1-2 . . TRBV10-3 TGTGCCATCAGTGAGTGGGGCTATGGCTACACCTTC CAISEWGYGYTF
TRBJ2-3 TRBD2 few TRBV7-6 TGTGCCAGCAGCTTTAGGAGCGGGGGGTACACAGATACGCAGTATTTT CASSFRSGGYTDTQYF
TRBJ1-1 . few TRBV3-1 TGTGCCAGCAGCCAAGATCACAGATCGACTGAAGCTTTCTTT CASSQDHRSTEAFF
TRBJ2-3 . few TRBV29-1 TGCAGCGTCCTGGCCCTGCCAGATACGCAGTATTTT CSVLALPDTQYF
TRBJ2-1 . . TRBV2 TGTGCCAGCAGGGCGCGGACCTACAATGAGCAGTTCTTC CASRARTYNEQFF
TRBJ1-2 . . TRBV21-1 TGTGCCAGCAGCAAGTGCAGGGGATCTGGCTACACCTTC CASSKCRGSGYTF
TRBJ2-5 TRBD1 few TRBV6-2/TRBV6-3 TGTGCCAGCAGTTACGGGACAGGTTTAAACCAAGAGACCCAGTACTTC CASSYGTGLNQETQYF
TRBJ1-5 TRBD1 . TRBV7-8 TGTGCCAGCAGCTTACCTGGGACAGGGAGTCGGAGCAATCAGCCCCAGCATTTT CASSLPGTGSRSNQPQHF
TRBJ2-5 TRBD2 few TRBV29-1 TGCAGCGTCCCCCGGAATTTCAGTGAGCGGGGGGCATACCAAGAGACCCAGTACTTC CSVPRNFSERGAYQETQYF
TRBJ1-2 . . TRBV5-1 TGCGCCAGCAGCTTGGGGGAAAGCGGCTACACCTTC CASSLGESGYTF
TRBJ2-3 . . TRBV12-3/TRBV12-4 TGTGCCAGCAGTTTAGTCGGGGTAAAGGATACGCAGTATTTT CASSLVGVKDTQYF
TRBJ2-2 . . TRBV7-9 TGTGCCAGCAGCTTAGGAAAATCGAACACCGGGGAGCTGTTTTTT CASSLGKSNTGELFF
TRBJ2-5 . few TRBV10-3 TGTGCCACCCGGCATTCTGGAGGGACCCAGTACTTC CATRHSGGTQYF
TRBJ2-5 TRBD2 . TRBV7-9 TGTGCCAGCAGCAATAGCGGGAGCGAGACCCAGTACTTC CASSNSGSETQYF
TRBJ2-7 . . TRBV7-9 TGTGCCAGCAGCTTACAATCGGGGCCCTCCTACGAGCAGTACTTC CASSLQSGPSYEQYF
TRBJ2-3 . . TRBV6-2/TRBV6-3 TGTGCCACAAAGGGCCTAGCCACAGATACGCAGTATTTT CATKGLATDTQYF
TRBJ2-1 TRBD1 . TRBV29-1 TGCAGCGTTGAAGGGGTCCGGGACAGGGGGGACAATGAGCAGTTCTTC CSVEGVRDRGDNEQFF
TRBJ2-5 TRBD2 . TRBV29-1 TGCAGCGTTGAACCTCCGGGACTAGCGCTGTCTGAGCAGTACTTC CSVEPPGLALSEQYF
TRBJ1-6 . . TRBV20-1 TGCAGTGCTAACAAACAGGGTGGCAGTTCACCCCTCCACTTT CSANKQGGSSPLHF
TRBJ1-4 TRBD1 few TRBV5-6 TGTGCCAGCAGCCAAGAAGCGACAGGGGTGGGAACTAATGAAAAACTGTTTTTT CASSQEATGVGTNEKLFF
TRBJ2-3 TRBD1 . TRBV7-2 TGTGCCAGCAGCTTAGAGGGGACAGGGGATACGCAGTATTTT CASSLEGTGDTQYF
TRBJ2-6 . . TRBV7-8 TGTGCCAGCAGCCGGATTAGGGCCAACGTCCTGACTTTC CASSRIRANVLTF
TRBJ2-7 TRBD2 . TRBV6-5 TGTGCCAGCAATTACCAACGGTTTAGCGGGAGCTCCTACGAGCAGTACTTC CASNYQRFSGSSYEQYF
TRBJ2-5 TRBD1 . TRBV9 TGTGCCAGCAGCGTCGGATCTTCAGGGGGAGTAGGAGAGACCCAGTACTTC CASSVGSSGGVGETQYF
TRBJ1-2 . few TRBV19 TGTGCCAGTAGTATCGGAGCTCGGTATGGCTACACCTTC CASSIGARYGYTF
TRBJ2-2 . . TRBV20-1 TGCAGTGTTCCGGGACATCCTTCGGGCACCGGGGAGCTGTTTTTT CSVPGHPSGTGELFF
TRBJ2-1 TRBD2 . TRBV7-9 TGTGTCAGCAGCTTAGAGACTAGCGGGAGGGCCCCCAATGAGCAGTTCTTC CVSSLETSGRAPNEQFF
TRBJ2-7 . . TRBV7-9 TGTGCCAGCAGCCCCTCTGGGGGTAATGCCTACGAGCAGTACTTC CASSPSGGNAYEQYF
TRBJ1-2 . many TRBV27 TGTGCCAGCGCCCCGGGGGGGCAGAGCTATGGCTACACCTTC CASAPGGQSYGYTF